This T cell receptor beta chain was documented in a study of blood T cell repertoires in COVID-19. Trimming removed 3 bases at V and 5 bases at J, with 10 bases between. The CDR3 has 13 amino acids. Using immunoSEQ multiplex PCR, the repertoire was profiled, and TCRdb retains in-frame clones only, with some absent. The sample carries hundreds of thousands of clones, 80% to 90% recorded once. The material sequenced was PBMCs or T cells enriched from blood (not recorded which). The sequence was obtained from a man younger than 30 who had recovered from COVID-19. This chain links TRBV12-3 or TRBV12-4 with TRBJ2-5, with D tentatively TRBD2 (5 bases). CDR3 protein: CASSFTPGETQYF. DNA of the CDR3: TGTGCCAGCAGTTTTACCCCGGGGGAGACCCAGTACTTC.